This entry describes one T cell receptor beta chain. Its specific antigen is unknown. There are no base qualities to consult, and no much larger clone falls within one base. The donors were included in the validation cohort of approximately 120 subjects, a group kept apart from the roughly 690-subject first cohort. The data were obtained in a study of cytomegalovirus exposure and HLA in healthy donors (dated by TCRdb to 2015 to 2018). About the full investigation: According to a later analysis, one platform produced both the 120 validation repertoires and the roughly 650 repertoires of the first cohort. The study aimed to test whether signatures of past pathogen exposure could be identified by cataloging public T cell receptors. Along with the roughly 710-subject first cohort, a separate validation cohort of about 110 different subjects was used. High-throughput TCR immunosequencing, statistical association of individual TCRs with disease status, and machine learning were combined to predict cytomegalovirus infection status. The paper as a whole reports these results and caveats: The classifier was reported to diagnose cytomegalovirus status with high specificity and sensitivity in both the original cohort and the validation cohort. In a later analysis, TCRs clustered in the first cohort were found to also tend to co-occur in the approximately 120 validation repertoires, with approximately 94% of cluster scores above 0. In the study, some 160 TCR beta chains were listed as associated with cytomegalovirus. The authors suggested that the approach could potentially be extended to other disease states and immunological phenotypes. All 120 or so repertoires were used to score co-occurrence in the validation cohort in a later analysis, because that analysis had no HLA typing for the cohort. Across donors, most TCR sequences were observed very rarely, whereas some public TCRs were present in many individuals. In vitro tests confirmed that a few of the cytomegalovirus-associated TCR beta chains recognize cytomegalovirus antigens.

From the germline V gene, CDR1 is SQVTM and CDR2 is ANQGSEA. A distance of 10 bases separates the germline ends of V and J, which lose 2 bases and 5 bases respectively. Including the terminal cysteine and phenylalanine, the CDR3 comprises 12 residues. This entry keeps only the CDR3 DNA: 36 bases, framed from base 1. Receptors were amplified or captured by the immunoSEQ multiplex PCR assay. Per the source publication's procedure: A statistical classification framework was developed to diagnose cytomegalovirus status using the catalog of TCR beta chain sequences. This is the immuneACCESS table as TCRdb keeps it, with only in-frame sequences that have V and J called. A part of the clones is gone; compared with another copy, unresolved V genes explain less than half, and the rest is unexplained. From that table come the V and J calls and clone size; the DNA was used to work out D and trimming. The sample table contains some 170,000 clones; only one count was recorded for approximately 89% of them. Under 3.5% of the sample is taken by the ten largest.

The rearrangement combines TRBV29-1 with TRBJ2-7; the best D guess is TRBD2, with 5 bases matching. The specimen sequenced was PBMCs. The receptor comes from a man between 18 and 35 years old in good health and CMV-seropositive. The DNA reads TGCAGCGTTGAATCCGGGATCCACGAGCAGTACTTC. Its protein reads: CSVESGIHEQYF.